The subject of this entry is one T cell receptor (beta chain). This CDR3 region has 14 residues. Germline V lookup: CDR1 MNHEY, CDR2 SMNVEV (reference sequence). Trimming took 0 bases from V and 0 from J, leaving 3 bases between them. The data are from a study of blood T cell repertoires in COVID-19. On the study more broadly: Researchers got acute and convalescent COVID-19 samples from the United States, Italy and Spain. Sources were T cells, B-cell-depleted T cells, or PBMCs; the material itself was cDNA or gDNA.

In the source study's methods: Amplification with reference gene primers provided the estimates of nucleated cell counts. The repertoire was sequenced with immunoSEQ multiplex PCR; TCRdb's copy has only in-frame clones and lacks some. The DNA was the basis for D and trimming; V, J and clone size are from that table. The sample shows about 670,000 clones, over 80% of them seen only once. The TCR comes from a woman aged 18-29 years with acute or convalescent COVID-19. The rearrangement links TRBV27 to TRBJ1-3, with D uncertain. Sequenced input: peripheral blood. The CDR3 reads CASSLSFSGNTIYF. The CDR3 DNA reads TGTGCCAGCAGTTTATCCTTCTCTGGAAACACCATATATTTT.